This T cell receptor (beta chain) was captured by sequencing in a study of blood T cells in healthy people across ages. Using a J-beta primer mix together with a sample-barcoded 5' primer, a second PCR was run for roughly 6 to 12 cycles. TCRdb analysed the 5' RACE reads with MiXCR anew, one entry per CDR3 protein. The table includes around 1,000,000 distinct CDR3 sequences, 35% to 40% detected once. Germline-derived CDR1 and CDR2 are LGHNA and YSLEER. The CDR3 spans 15 residues. V gave up 0 bases and J gave up 4 bases, with 10 bases separating them. Extractions gave at least 5.5 micrograms of total RNA per sample.

Material: blood. This clonotype originated in a man in his late teens or twenties in good health. The rearrangement joins TRBV4-3 to TRBJ2-4; D may correspond to TRBD1 or TRBD2 (5 bases each). CDR3 sequence reads: CASSQDSREKNIQYF. The CDR3 bases are TGCGCCAGCAGCCAAGATTCCAGGGAGAAAAACATTCAGTACTTC.